This entry concerns a single T cell receptor (beta chain). Its matching antigen is unknown. The data stem from a study of T cell responses to AZD1222 COVID-19 vaccine. On the study more broadly: Investigators merged groups given second doses at roughly 4 or roughly 12 weeks. General study findings and limits: Only 5 or 6 people who got AZD1222 tested seropositive at baseline.

This table comes from immunoSEQ multiplex PCR, and its TCRdb copy is limited to in-frame clones, with some not included. The repertoire has more than 50,000 clones, 70% to 90% of them found once; the top ten carry roughly 2.1%. Losses at the gene ends were 11 bases for V and 1 base for J; bases not matched to a gene: 6. The CDR3 has 13 amino acids. Germline V gene sequence: CDR1 MNHEY, CDR2 SVGAGI. The chain joins TRBV6-5 to TRBJ2-3, with 7 bases that match TRBD2. Here the sequenced sample was peripheral blood, taken on day 0 of AZD1222 vaccination. The receptor comes from an adult in good health. The CDR3 region has the DNA TGTGCCTCCTGGGACTACCGCACAGATACGCAGTATTTT. It encodes CASWDYRTDTQYF.